Shown below are 3 T cell receptor beta chains from a single sample sequenced in a study of blood T cell repertoires in COVID-19. Generated by immunoSEQ multiplex PCR, the TCRdb table keeps only in-frame clones and is missing some. The sample carries about 46,000 clones, roughly 88% recorded once. Material: peripheral blood. The receptors derive from a woman older than 75 with COVID-19, enrolled during active disease.

V usage is TRBV27 and J usage is TRBJ2-5, with D possibly TRBD2 on 5 matching bases. Germline lookup yields CDR1 MNHEY and CDR2 SMNVEV (reference sequence). V was clipped by 5 bases and J by 5 bases, with 12 bases between them. This CDR3 has 13 amino acids. CDR3 nucleotide sequence: TGTGCCAGCAGTCACGGACCGGGGGAGACCCAGTACTTC. It codes for CASSHGPGETQYF.

CDR3 region: CASSLVGGSLQETQYF. In DNA, the CDR3 is TGTGCCAGCAGCTTAGTTGGGGGGAGTTTACAAGAGACCCAGTACTTC. This chain joins TRBV7-2 and TRBJ2-5, with D perhaps TRBD2 (6 bases). Germline-derived CDR1 and CDR2 are SGHTA and FQGNSA. The CDR3 extends over 16 amino acids. Trimming stripped 1 base from V and 2 bases from J, with 14 bases between.

V and J are TRBV6-5 and TRBJ2-5; 7 nucleotides align to TRBD1. Per germline, CDR1 MNHEY and CDR2 SVGAGI. The CDR3 extends over 12 amino acids. Germline trimming cut 10 bases from V and 2 bases from J; bases unmatched to any gene: 4. DNA of the CDR3: TGTGCCACCCCGGGACAGCAAGAGACCCAGTACTTC. This translates into CATPGQQETQYF.